Listed below are T cell receptor beta chains from one sample, sequenced in a study of blood T cells in healthy people across ages. TCRdb called the 5' RACE reads again in MiXCR, with one record for every CDR3 protein. The sample holds around 1.5 million distinct CDR3 sequences, 45% to 70% seen once. The sample comprised blood. The origin of the receptors is a man between 18 and 35 years old in good health. Each CDR3 is given with its conserved first and last residue. The D gene is left open where the match is weak. Clone size is not always given. Where it is, it says once, few, many or a class for expanded clones.

D	V	J	size	CDR3	DNA
-	TRBV6-5	TRBJ2-1	-	CASSYTGGRSYNEQFF	TGTGCCAGCAGTTACACCGGGGGTCGCTCCTACAATGAGCAGTTCTTC
-	TRBV25-1	TRBJ1-4	once	CANTKGVTNEKLFF	TGTGCCAACACGAAGGGGGTGACTAATGAAAAACTGTTTTTT
-	TRBV6-2/TRBV6-3	TRBJ2-4	-	CASTYRGGADIQYF	TGTGCCAGCACTTACCGGGGAGGAGCGGACATTCAGTACTTC
-	TRBV28	TRBJ1-2	-	CASSDRNRYYGYTF	TGTGCCAGCAGTGACAGGAATCGGTACTATGGCTACACCTTC
TRBD2	TRBV7-6	TRBJ2-3	-	CTSSLDSAGGLDTQYF	TGTACCAGCAGCTTAGATTCGGCGGGGGGACTAGATACGCAGTATTTT
-	TRBV4-1	TRBJ2-3	few	CASSQVVTTDTQYF	TGCGCTAGCAGCCAAGTAGTAACTACAGATACGCAGTATTTT
-	TRBV7-2	TRBJ2-7	-	CASSSLASSYEQYF	TGTGCCAGCAGCTCCCTGGCGAGCTCCTACGAGCAGTACTTC
-	TRBV4-1	TRBJ2-7	few	CASSHGALRAYEQYF	TGCGCCAGCAGCCACGGGGCCCTGAGGGCCTACGAGCAGTACTTC
-	TRBV29-1	TRBJ1-2	once	CSVEGGGTDYGYTF	TGCAGCGTTGAAGGGGGGGGCACGGACTATGGCTACACCTTC
TRBD2	TRBV6-5	TRBJ2-5	-	CASSYGLAGGQETQYF	TGTGCCAGCAGTTACGGCCTAGCGGGAGGTCAAGAGACCCAGTACTTC
TRBD2	TRBV15	TRBJ2-5	-	CATSSGLAGGIKTQYF	TGTGCCACCAGCAGTGGACTAGCGGGAGGCATAAAGACCCAGTACTTC
-	TRBV27	TRBJ2-7	-	CASSQGQHSYEQYF	TGTGCCAGCAGTCAAGGACAGCACTCCTACGAGCAGTACTTC
-	TRBV7-9	TRBJ2-7	-	CASSPTRDHEQYF	TGTGCCAGCAGCCCAACTAGGGACCACGAGCAGTACTTC
TRBD2	TRBV27	TRBJ2-5	-	CASTALAGVQETQYF	TGTGCCAGCACGGCTCTAGCGGGAGTACAAGAGACCCAGTACTTC
-	TRBV28	TRBJ2-7	few	CASSREPGELYEQYF	TGTGCCAGCAGCCGTGAGCCGGGAGAACTCTACGAGCAGTACTTC
TRBD1	TRBV12-3/TRBV12-4	TRBJ2-4	few	CASSLAPGQLKNIQYF	TGTGCCAGCAGTTTGGCCCCGGGACAGTTAAAAAACATTCAGTACTTC
-	TRBV5-5	TRBJ1-4	-	CASSPGPSSNEKLFF	TGTGCCAGCAGCCCAGGGCCCTCTTCCAATGAAAAACTGTTTTTT
-	TRBV28	TRBJ2-2	-	CATAAPTGEGTGELFF	TGTGCCACAGCAGCCCCCACGGGAGAAGGTACCGGGGAGCTGTTTTTT
-	TRBV9	TRBJ2-3	-	CASSVASGEGADTQYF	TGTGCCAGCAGCGTAGCTTCGGGAGAAGGGGCAGATACGCAGTATTTT
TRBD1	TRBV29-1	TRBJ1-1	-	CSPPRGTGHTCGTEAFF	TGCAGCCCCCCCAGGGGGACAGGCCACACCTGCGGAACTGAAGCTTTCTTT
-	TRBV20-1	TRBJ2-2	once	CSATGEGGAGELFF	TGCAGTGCTACAGGGGAAGGAGGCGCCGGGGAGCTGTTTTTT
-	TRBV14	TRBJ2-3	-	CASSQYAGSYPDTQYF	TGTGCCAGCAGCCAGTACGCAGGTTCCTACCCAGATACGCAGTATTTT
-	TRBV5-1	TRBJ2-3	few	CASQGGRYTQYF	TGCGCCAGCCAGGGGGGTCGATATACGCAGTATTTT
TRBD2	TRBV4-1	TRBJ2-5	-	CASRAGLALDETQYF	TGCGCCAGCAGGGCCGGACTAGCGCTAGACGAGACCCAGTACTTC
-	TRBV20-1	TRBJ1-1	-	CSASSSGRGNTEAFF	TGCAGTGCTAGTTCCAGTGGCAGGGGGAACACTGAAGCTTTCTTT
-	TRBV6-6	TRBJ1-1	-	CASGKTGTTEAFF	TGTGCCAGCGGAAAAACAGGGACCACTGAAGCTTTCTTT
TRBD1	TRBV27	TRBJ1-2	-	CASSSKGQTNYGYTF	TGTGCCAGCAGTTCAAAGGGACAGACTAACTATGGCTACACCTTC
TRBD2	TRBV15	TRBJ2-3	-	CATSALAGGLTDTQYF	TGTGCCACCAGCGCCTTAGCGGGAGGGCTGACAGATACGCAGTATTTT
TRBD1	TRBV7-2	TRBJ1-1	-	CASSPTEPGGGTEAFF	TGTGCCAGCAGCCCGACCGAACCAGGGGGCGGGACTGAAGCTTTCTTT
-	TRBV20-1	TRBJ2-7	-	CSARQPGYGTPEQYF	TGCAGTGCTAGACAACCAGGGTACGGGACCCCCGAGCAGTACTTC
-	TRBV6-2/TRBV6-3	TRBJ2-1	-	CASSCYNNEQFF	TGTGCCAGCAGTTGTTACAACAATGAGCAGTTCTTC
TRBD1	TRBV20-1	TRBJ2-1	-	CSALDREAYNEQFF	TGCAGTGCTTTGGACAGGGAGGCCTACAATGAGCAGTTCTTC
TRBD1	TRBV4-1	TRBJ1-2	-	CASSHIPGQGNYGYTF	TGCGCCAGCAGCCACATCCCGGGACAGGGGAACTATGGCTACACCTTC
-	TRBV6-6	TRBJ2-7	few	CASSYSPRDSYEQYF	TGTGCCAGCAGTTACTCTCCCAGGGACTCCTACGAGCAGTACTTC
TRBD2	TRBV6-5	TRBJ2-3	-	CASSLSGSAVDTQYF	TGTGCCAGCAGCCTAAGCGGGAGCGCAGTAGATACGCAGTATTTT
TRBD1	TRBV7-9	TRBJ1-6	-	CASSRFGQGQSPLHF	TGTGCCAGCAGCCGATTCGGACAGGGGCAATCACCCCTCCACTTT
TRBD2	TRBV6-2/TRBV6-3	TRBJ2-5	once	CASSFRRRGVDQETQYF	TGTGCCAGCAGTTTTCGGCGGCGGGGGGTCGATCAAGAGACCCAGTACTTC
-	TRBV4-1	TRBJ2-7	few	CASSQEEVRGTDSYEQYF	TGCGCCAGCAGTCAAGAGGAGGTGCGTGGGACGGACTCCTACGAGCAGTACTTC
-	TRBV29-1	TRBJ1-2	-	CSVMAGATDYGYTF	TGCAGCGTTATGGCAGGGGCCACCGACTATGGCTACACCTTC
-	TRBV4-3	TRBJ2-7	-	CASSQWMGAYEQYF	TGCGCCAGCAGCCAATGGATGGGGGCCTACGAGCAGTACTTC
-	TRBV27	TRBJ2-1	once	CASSSSVSSYNEQFF	TGTGCCAGCAGCTCCTCCGTTAGCTCCTACAATGAGCAGTTCTTC
-	TRBV27	TRBJ1-6	-	CASRNDVLNNSPLHF	TGTGCCAGCAGAAACGACGTTTTAAATAATTCACCCCTCCACTTT
TRBD2	TRBV4-2	TRBJ2-5	-	CASSQEPSGHVYQVTQYF	TGTGCCAGCAGCCAAGAACCTAGCGGGCATGTGTATCAAGTGACCCAGTACTTC
-	TRBV7-2	TRBJ1-2	few	CASSLVAGNGYTF	TGTGCCAGCAGCTTAGTGGCGGGGAATGGCTACACCTTC
-	TRBV4-2	TRBJ2-7	-	CASSQGVRSLTYEQYF	TGTGCCAGCAGCCAAGGAGTGCGCAGCTTGACCTACGAGCAGTACTTC
-	TRBV20-1	TRBJ2-5	-	CSALLRGVEQYF	TGCAGTGCCCTCCTCAGGGGCGTAGAGCAGTACTTC
-	TRBV6-2/TRBV6-3	TRBJ1-1	-	CASARDWEAFF	TGTGCCAGCGCCCGGGACTGGGAAGCTTTCTTT
-	TRBV12-3/TRBV12-4	TRBJ2-7	-	CAGSLRVSGTLRIDEQYF	TGTGCCGGCAGTTTAAGGGTGTCAGGGACCCTAAGGATCGACGAGCAGTACTTC
TRBD1	TRBV29-1	TRBJ2-7	-	CSGLGTGSYEQYF	TGCAGCGGCCTCGGGACAGGGTCCTACGAGCAGTACTTC
TRBD2	TRBV11-3	TRBJ2-1	-	CASSLETSHYNEQFF	TGTGCCAGCAGCTTAGAGACTAGCCATTACAATGAGCAGTTCTTC
-	TRBV27	TRBJ2-3	-	CASSFLLSEGAADTQYF	TGTGCCAGCAGTTTCCTGCTTTCGGAGGGGGCAGCAGATACGCAGTATTTT
-	TRBV30	TRBJ2-7	-	CAWSVLNEQYF	TGTGCCTGGAGTGTACTAAACGAGCAGTACTTC
-	TRBV7-9	TRBJ2-7	-	CASSVSGQSYEQYF	TGTGCCAGCAGCGTTAGCGGACAGTCCTACGAGCAGTACTTC
-	TRBV25-1	TRBJ1-4	-	CASSVGRDDLAEKLFF	TGTGCCAGCAGTGTGGGCAGGGACGACCTCGCTGAAAAACTGTTTTTT